This entry features one TCR beta chain sequence. The antigen remains undetermined. From the reads, TCRdb called clonotypes with MiXCR, one entry per CDR3 protein. The sample includes hundreds of thousands of distinct CDR3 sequences, roughly 42% of them seen just once. The CDR3 extends over 17 amino acids. After removal of 5 bases from V and 1 base from J, the junction contained 10 bases not matched to a gene. Germline V gene sequence: CDR1 SGHVS, CDR2 FNYEAQ. These data are taken from a study of T cell repertoires in cytomegalovirus infection. Study-level information: Public TCR beta signatures marked donors with CMV infection and the matching HLA.

Source: cultured PBMCs, taken from culture after CMV antigen stimulation. The sequence derives from a human donor in good health (CMV status not recorded). Some clones in this sample may be carry-over from other donors' samples. The genes are TRBV7-6 and TRBJ2-5, with 10 bases matching TRBD1. CDR3: CASSQLPGQGPQETQYF. The CDR3 DNA reads TGTGCCAGCAGCCAACTCCCGGGACAGGGGCCCCAAGAGACCCAGTACTTC.